One and the same sample provided the 10 T cell receptor beta chains below, sequenced in a study of T cells after yellow fever vaccination (dated by TCRdb to between 2017 and 2020). Receptors were amplified or captured by 5' RACE. Sequencing used an Illumina HiSeq 2500. In TCRdb, the public reads were trimmed at Q25 with fastp and aligned with MiXCR, with productive beta chains retained. Each CDR3 protein gets just one entry, which takes the most common genes and DNA from the rows behind it. The sample includes more than 250,000 distinct CDR3 sequences, with 6.8% observed a single time. The ten largest clones capture 18% of the sample. According to the study, the label for this sample's treatment or condition signals: live attenuated yellow fever vaccine strain. Here the sequenced sample was PBMCs, taken about 41 days after the first yellow fever vaccination. The receptors were sampled from a man younger than 35 who received the YFV17D yellow fever vaccine.

At least ten counts were recorded for this clonotype. This rearrangement joins TRBV12-5 to TRBJ1-2; D is undetermined. The CDR3 runs 14 residues. The ends were cut back, 7 bases at V and 3 bases at J, with 15 bases in the middle. Germline loops: CDR1 LGHNT, CDR2 FRNRAP. CDR3 bases: TGTGCTAGTGTAAATCAGTTTAGATACTATGGCTACACCTTC. This translates into CASVNQFRYYGYTF.

The V gene is TRBV27, the J gene TRBJ1-2; D uncertain. The CDR3 consists of 16 residues. The germline V and J ends were trimmed by 5 bases and 5 bases, with 21 bases remaining between them. Germline loops: CDR1 MNHEY, CDR2 SMNVEV (reference sequence). The CDR3 loop reads CASSPYSLGVGYGYTF. Written as DNA, the CDR3 is TGTGCCAGCAGTCCCTATAGCCTAGGAGTAGGGTATGGCTACACCTTC.

This clonotype was observed many times. V gene TRBV4-3 combines with J gene TRBJ2-1; 7 nucleotides match TRBD2. CDR3 length equals 14 residues. V lost 4 bases, J lost 3 bases, and 3 bases stayed unmatched. Germline V gives CDR1 LGHNA, CDR2 YSLEER. For the CDR3, the DNA is TGCGCCAGCAGCCGGGGGGGGGGCTACAATGAGCAGTTCTTC. It translates to CASSRGGGYNEQFF.

A few counts support this clonotype. V and J are TRBV6-5 and TRBJ2-7, with 7 bases aligning to TRBD1. The V gene end was trimmed by 0 bases and the J gene end by 5 bases; junction bases not matched to a gene: 7. The V gene's germline CDR1 is MNHEY and CDR2 SVGAGI. The CDR3 runs to 15 residues. For the CDR3, the DNA is TGTGCCAGCAGTTACTCGGGCCAGGGGGACCACGAGCAGTACTTC. Translated: CASSYSGQGDHEQYF.

In this sample, this clonotype turned up a few times. This rearrangement joins TRBV7-2 to TRBJ1-4; D perhaps matches TRBD1 (5 bases). The V gene lost 8 bases and the J gene lost 7 bases, with 20 bases spanning the gap. This CDR3 comprises 15 residues. Germline V CDR1 and CDR2: SGHTA, FQGNSA. CDR3 DNA sequence: TGTGCCAGCGCCCCGAGACGGGGGGGAGGTGAAAAACTGTTTTTT. It codes for CASAPRRGGGEKLFF.

This clonotype was seen repeatedly, ten times or more. V gene TRBV12-3 or TRBV12-4 combines with J gene TRBJ2-1; 12 bases agree with TRBD2. The V gene end was trimmed by 5 bases and the J gene end by 10 bases; junction bases not matched to a gene: 6. This CDR3 has 14 amino acids. CDR3 sequence: CASSPGLAGWEQFF. CDR3 DNA sequence: TGTGCCAGCAGTCCCGGACTAGCGGGGTGGGAGCAGTTCTTC.

This clonotype was counted only a few times. This chain uses TRBV9 with TRBJ2-6, with D unclear. The germline CDR1 and CDR2 sequences are SGDLS and YYNGEE. V gave up 0 bases and J gave up 7 bases, with 14 bases separating them. The CDR3 runs to 16 residues. The CDR3 loop is CASSVATAVGANVLTF. As DNA, the CDR3 is TGTGCCAGCAGCGTAGCTACAGCCGTCGGCGCCAACGTCCTGACTTTC.

This clonotype was seen only a few times. The rearrangement joins TRBV7-8 to TRBJ2-7; 14 nucleotides line up with TRBD2. V gave up 5 bases and J gave up 6 bases; unmatched junction bases: 3. The V gene's germline CDR1 is SGHVS and CDR2 FQNEAQ. The CDR3 covers 14 residues. CDR3 DNA: TGTGCCAGCAGCCAGGGACTAGCGGGGGTCGAGCAGTACTTC. This encodes CASSQGLAGVEQYF.

The chain carries TRBV6-2 or TRBV6-3 and TRBJ1-5; no clear D gene. CDR1 and CDR2 from the germline V gene are MNHEY and SVGEGT. V lost 3 bases and J 3 bases, leaving 9 bases between the germline ends. This CDR3 is built from 14 residues. The CDR3 is CASSYGPHNQPQHF. The CDR3 DNA follows: TGTGCCAGCAGTTATGGGCCTCACAATCAGCCCCAGCATTTT.

In this sample, this clonotype turned up a few times. The V call is TRBV19, the J call TRBJ1-2; 8 positions match TRBD1. This CDR3 region has 16 residues. J lost 4 bases, V lost 4 bases, and 11 bases had no gene match. CDR1 LNHDA and CDR2 SQIVND come from the germline V gene (reference sequence). The CDR3 DNA follows: TGTGCCAGTAGTAGATCCGTCGGGACAGGCCCCTATGGCTACACCTTC. This sequence encodes CASSRSVGTGPYGYTF.